The clone carrying this T cell receptor beta chain occurred a few times. Its antigen is unidentified. Graves' hyperthyroidism showing no ophthalmopathy progression within 18 months was considered stable. Patients aged 18 to 65 had newly diagnosed hyperthyroidism that had lasted under 2 months. The data were taken from a study of T cells in Graves' hyperthyroidism and ophthalmopathy. Looking at the study overall: Before treatment of any kind, peripheral blood was taken at initial diagnosis.

RNA transcripts served as the template for amplifying TCR beta CDR3 regions. The HTBI primer set drove a first-round RT-PCR of the TCR CDR3. TCRdb reanalysed the multiplex PCR reads using MiXCR and keeps one entry per CDR3 protein. The sample carries some 720,000 distinct CDR3 sequences, about 16% recorded once. Germline values: CDR1 DFQATT, CDR2 SNEGSKA (reference sequence). The CDR3 loop spans 14 amino acids. The V gene end was trimmed by 5 bases and the J gene end by 0 bases; junction bases not matched to a gene: 3. General study findings and limits: Most thyroid-expanded clonotypes above 0.001 were also found in blood.

The chain links TRBV20-1 to TRBJ2-4, with 8 positions matching TRBD2. Sequencing used blood. The clonotype comes from a man between 18 and 35 years old with Graves' hyperthyroidism. The CDR3 protein is CSARAGEAKNIQYF. DNA for the CDR3: TGCAGTGCTCGAGCGGGAGAAGCCAAAAACATTCAGTACTTC.